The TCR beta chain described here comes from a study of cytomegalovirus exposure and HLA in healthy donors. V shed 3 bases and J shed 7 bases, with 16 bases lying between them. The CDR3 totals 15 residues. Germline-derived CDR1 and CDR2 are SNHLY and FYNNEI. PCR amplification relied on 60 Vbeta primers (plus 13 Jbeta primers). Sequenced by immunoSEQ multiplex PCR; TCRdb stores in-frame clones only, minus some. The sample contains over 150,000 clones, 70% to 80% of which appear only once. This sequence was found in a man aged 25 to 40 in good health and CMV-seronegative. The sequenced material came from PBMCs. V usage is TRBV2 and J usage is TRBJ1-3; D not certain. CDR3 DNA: TGTGCCAGCAGTGAGGACGGGAGTCTCGGGAACACCATATATTTT. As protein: CASSEDGSLGNTIYF.